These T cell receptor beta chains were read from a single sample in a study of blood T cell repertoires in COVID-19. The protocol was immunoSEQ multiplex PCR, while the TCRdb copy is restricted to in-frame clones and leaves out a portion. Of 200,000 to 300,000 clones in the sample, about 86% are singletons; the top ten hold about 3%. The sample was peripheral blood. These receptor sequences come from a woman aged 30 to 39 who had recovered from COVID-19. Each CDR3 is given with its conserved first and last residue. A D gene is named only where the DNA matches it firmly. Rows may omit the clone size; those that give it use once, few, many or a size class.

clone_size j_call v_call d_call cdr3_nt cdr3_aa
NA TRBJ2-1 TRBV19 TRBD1 TGTGCCAGTCAATTATCAACAGGGGGCTTCTACAATGAGCAGTTCTTC CASQLSTGGFYNEQFF
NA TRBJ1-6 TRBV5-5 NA TGTGCCAGCAGCTCCAGACAGAGCAATTCACCCCTCCACTTT CASSSRQSNSPLHF
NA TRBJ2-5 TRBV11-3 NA TGTGCCAGCAGCCGTCAACGGGACTTAGAGACCCAGTACTTC CASSRQRDLETQYF
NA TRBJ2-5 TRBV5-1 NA TGCGCCAGCAGATTGGGGCAGCAAGAGACCCAGTACTTC CASRLGQQETQYF
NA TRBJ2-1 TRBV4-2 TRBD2 TGTGCCAGCAGCCCACTACTAGCGGGGGGTAATGAGCAGTTCTTC CASSPLLAGGNEQFF
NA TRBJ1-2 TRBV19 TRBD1 TGTGCCAGTAGTGGGGGGACAGCCCATACTAACTATGGCTACACCTTC CASSGGTAHTNYGYTF
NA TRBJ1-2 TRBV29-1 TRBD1 TGCAGCGTTGAAGATCAGGGGGCCGCCGACTATGGCTACACCTTC CSVEDQGAADYGYTF
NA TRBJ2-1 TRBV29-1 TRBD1 TGCAGCGGATCGGGACAGGGCAATGAGCAGTTCTTC CSGSGQGNEQFF
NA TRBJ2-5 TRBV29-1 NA TGCAGCGTTGAGGGGGGGGCCATCCCCGGAGAGACCCAGTACTTC CSVEGGAIPGETQYF
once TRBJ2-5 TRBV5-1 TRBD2 TGCGCCAGCAGCTTGTCTAGCGGGGGAGGGGAGACCCAGTACTTC CASSLSSGGGETQYF
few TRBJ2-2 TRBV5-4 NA TGTGCCAGCAGCTTGATGTTGAGCACCGGGGAGCTGTTTTTT CASSLMLSTGELFF
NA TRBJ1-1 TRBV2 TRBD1 TGTGCCAGCAGGGACAGGGGTAGCACTGAAGCTTTCTTT CASRDRGSTEAFF
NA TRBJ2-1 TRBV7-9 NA TGTGCCAGCAGCCCCGGTGACTCCTACAATGAGCAGTTCTTC CASSPGDSYNEQFF
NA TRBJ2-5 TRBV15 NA TGTGCCACCTCGGACTCAGGAGGAGAGACCCAGTACTTC CATSDSGGETQYF
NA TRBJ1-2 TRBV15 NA TGTGCCACCAGCATCCGACCCCGGGACAAAGATGGCTACACCTTC CATSIRPRDKDGYTF
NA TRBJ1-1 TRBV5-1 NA TGCGCCAGCAGCTTCTCAGGGATATCCGCTGAAGCTTTCTTT CASSFSGISAEAFF
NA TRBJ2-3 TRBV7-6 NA TGTGCCAGCAGCTTTACGGGTGGGGGGACAGATACGCAGTATTTT CASSFTGGGTDTQYF
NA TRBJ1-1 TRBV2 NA TGTGCCAGCACGGCGGGTTTGAACACTGAAGCTTTCTTT CASTAGLNTEAFF
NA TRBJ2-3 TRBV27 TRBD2 TGTGCCAGCAGTCGCCGGACTAGCGGGGGCTTCACAGATACGCAGTATTTT CASSRRTSGGFTDTQYF
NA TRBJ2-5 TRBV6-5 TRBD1 TGTGCCAGCAGTAGGGGGCTAGTCCAAGAGACCCAGTACTTC CASSRGLVQETQYF
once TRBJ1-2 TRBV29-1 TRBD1 TGCAGCGCAAGGGACAGGGGGGACTATGGCTACACCTTC CSARDRGDYGYTF
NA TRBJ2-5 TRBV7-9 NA TGTGCCAGCAGCTTAGAGCTAGGGGTCCTACAAGAGACCCAGTACTTC CASSLELGVLQETQYF
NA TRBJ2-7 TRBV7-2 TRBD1 TGTGCCAGCAGCACGCGACAGGGAACCAACGAGCAGTACTTC CASSTRQGTNEQYF
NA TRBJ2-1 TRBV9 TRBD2 TGTGCCAGCAGCGTAGAGGGTCTAGCGGGGGGGAATGAGCAGTTCTTC CASSVEGLAGGNEQFF
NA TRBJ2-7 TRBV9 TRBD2 TGTGCCAGCAGCGTAGCCCCGGGGATTGGGGAGGGCGAGCAGTACTTC CASSVAPGIGEGEQYF
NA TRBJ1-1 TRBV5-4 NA TGTGCCAGCAGCTTGGGGGGCTTAAACACTGAAGCTTTCTTT CASSLGGLNTEAFF
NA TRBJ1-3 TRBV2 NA TGTGCCAGCAGTGAGACGCGGGGAAACACCATATATTTT CASSETRGNTIYF
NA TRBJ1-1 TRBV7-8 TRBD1 TGTGCCAGCAGCTTATACCCTGGGACAGGGAGGAACACTGAAGCTTTCTTT CASSLYPGTGRNTEAFF
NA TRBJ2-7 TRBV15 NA TGTGCCACCAGCAGAGTGCTGAACAGTGGCGAGCAGTACTTC CATSRVLNSGEQYF
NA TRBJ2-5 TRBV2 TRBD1 TGTGCCAGCAGCACCCTTATACAGGGGGTATATGAAGAGACCCAGTACTTC CASSTLIQGVYEETQYF
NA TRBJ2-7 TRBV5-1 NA TGCGCCAGCAGCTTGGGACAGAGCGCGTCCTACGAGCAGTACTTC CASSLGQSASYEQYF
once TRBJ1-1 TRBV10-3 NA TGTGCCATCAGTGAGGGGCCAGTGAACACTGAAGCTTTCTTT CAISEGPVNTEAFF
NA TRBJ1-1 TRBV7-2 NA TGTGCCAGCAGCTTTATGGGCGGGTATGATGAAGCTTTCTTT CASSFMGGYDEAFF
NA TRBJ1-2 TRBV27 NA TGTGCCAGCAGCTTCGGACAGTCTACCAATGGCTACACCTTC CASSFGQSTNGYTF
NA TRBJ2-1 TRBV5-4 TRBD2 TGTGCCAGCAGCAGCCAAGCGGGGGGGCAGAATGAGCAGTTCTTC CASSSQAGGQNEQFF
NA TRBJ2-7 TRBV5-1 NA TGCGCCAGCAGCTTTGAGGCAGGGGTTACCTACGAGCAGTACTTC CASSFEAGVTYEQYF
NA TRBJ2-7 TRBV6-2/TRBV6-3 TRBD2 TGTGCCAGCAGTTCGACTAGCGGGGGGGCGAGTCTCTACGAGCAGTACTTC CASSSTSGGASLYEQYF
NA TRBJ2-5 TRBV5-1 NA TGCGCCAGCACGGTCGGAGAGACCCAGTACTTC CASTVGETQYF
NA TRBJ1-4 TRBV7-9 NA TGTGCCAGCAGCTTAGCTCGTCTGCGGGGGGGCGCGAAAGAAAAACTGTTTTTT CASSLARLRGGAKEKLFF
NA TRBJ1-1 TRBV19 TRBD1 TGTGCCAGTAGTATTGTTTCAGGGGGCAATGAAGCTTTCTTT CASSIVSGGNEAFF
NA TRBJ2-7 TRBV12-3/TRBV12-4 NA TGTGCCAGCAGTTTAGGACAGTCATACGAGCAGTACTTC CASSLGQSYEQYF
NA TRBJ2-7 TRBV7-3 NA TGTGCCAGCAGCTTAAGGGCTTCCTCCTCCTACGAGCAGTACTTC CASSLRASSSYEQYF
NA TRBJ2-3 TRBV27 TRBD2 TGTGCCAGCAGGCCGGGGGGGACTAGCACAGATACGCAGTATTTT CASRPGGTSTDTQYF
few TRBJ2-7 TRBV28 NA TGTGCCAGCAGGGGCGTTACCTACGAGCAGTACTTC CASRGVTYEQYF
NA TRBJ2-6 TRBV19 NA TGTGCCAGCAGACATTCCTCTGGGGCCAACGTCCTGACTTTC CASRHSSGANVLTF
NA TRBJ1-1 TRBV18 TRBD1 TGTGCCAGCTCACCAATCAACGCCGGGACAGGGCTGAACACTGAAGCTTTCTTT CASSPINAGTGLNTEAFF
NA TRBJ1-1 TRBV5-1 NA TGCGCCAGCAGCTTGGGGACAGACACTGAAGCTTTCTTT CASSLGTDTEAFF
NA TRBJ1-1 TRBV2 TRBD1 TGTGCCAGCAGTGCCCACTGGACAGGGTCCCCGAACACTGAAGCTTTCTTT CASSAHWTGSPNTEAFF
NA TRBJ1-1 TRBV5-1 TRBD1 TGCGCCAGCAGCCCCTCATTGACAGGGCCAAAAGCTTTCTTT CASSPSLTGPKAFF
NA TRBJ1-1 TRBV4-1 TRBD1 TGCGCCAGCAGCCAAGATAGGACAGGACGTGAAGCTTTCTTT CASSQDRTGREAFF
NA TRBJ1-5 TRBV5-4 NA TGTGCCAGCAGCCGGGGGGGGGAGCAGCCCCAGCATTTT CASSRGGEQPQHF
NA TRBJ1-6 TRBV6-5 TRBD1 TGTGCCAGCAATCTCCTGACAGGGGGGAATTCACCCCTCCACTTT CASNLLTGGNSPLHF
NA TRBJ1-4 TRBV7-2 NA TGTGCCAGCAGCGGTGCAGGGGTACTGTTTTTT CASSGAGVLFF
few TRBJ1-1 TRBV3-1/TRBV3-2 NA TGTGCCAGCAGCCCGTCGACAGGTTCTGAAGCTTTCTTT CASSPSTGSEAFF
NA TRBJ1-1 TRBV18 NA TGTGCCAGCTCATCCTTCCAGCGGGGGAAAGGGGGCACTGAAGCTTTCTTT CASSSFQRGKGGTEAFF